The source of this T cell receptor beta chain is a study of cytomegalovirus exposure and HLA in healthy donors. The ends lost 4 bases at V and 0 bases at J; junction bases unmatched: 10. Germline V CDR1 and CDR2: SGHRS, YFSETQ. The CDR3 length is 17 residues. Both 60 Vbeta primers and 13 Jbeta primers went into the PCR. The table came from immunoSEQ multiplex PCR; TCRdb's copy has only in-frame clones and leaves some out. The table lists about 83,000 clones, 81% of them singletons. The rearrangement uses TRBV5-1 and TRBJ2-4, with 7 bases identical to TRBD1. The sequence was collected from a woman aged 25 to 45 in good health and CMV-seronegative. Sequencing was carried out using PBMCs. CDR3: CASSPSTGTVAKNIQYF. The CDR3 nucleotides read TGCGCCAGCAGCCCCTCGACAGGGACCGTAGCCAAAAACATTCAGTACTTC. The full variable domain, its missing parts supplied by reference TRBV5-1 and TRBJ2-4, is KAGVTQTPRYLIKTRGQQVTLSCSPISGHRSVSWYQQTPGQGLQFLFEYFSETQRNKGNFPGRFSGRQFSNSRSEMNVSTLELGDSALYLCASSPSTGTVAKNIQYFGAGTRLSVL.